This paragraph covers one T cell receptor (beta chain) sequence. The assay was immunoSEQ multiplex PCR, and TCRdb's table has in-frame clones only and misses some. The table includes 30,000 to 50,000 clones, 90% to 95% detected once. These data belong to a study of T cell changes during pregnancy in multiple sclerosis. The V gene end was trimmed by 7 bases and the J gene end by 0 bases; junction bases not matched to a gene: 6. Germline CDR1 and CDR2: MNHNS and SASEGT. CDR3 length: 14 residues. The sequences come from CD4+ T cells from peripheral blood mononuclear cells, collected after pregnancy. This sequence was found in a female donor with multiple sclerosis, enrolled in a pregnancy study. The chain combines TRBV6-1 with TRBJ2-7, with TRBD1 identical over 7 bases. The CDR3 here is CASNLRDSSYEQYF. The CDR3 DNA reads TGTGCCAGCAATCTCCGGGACAGCTCCTACGAGCAGTACTTC.